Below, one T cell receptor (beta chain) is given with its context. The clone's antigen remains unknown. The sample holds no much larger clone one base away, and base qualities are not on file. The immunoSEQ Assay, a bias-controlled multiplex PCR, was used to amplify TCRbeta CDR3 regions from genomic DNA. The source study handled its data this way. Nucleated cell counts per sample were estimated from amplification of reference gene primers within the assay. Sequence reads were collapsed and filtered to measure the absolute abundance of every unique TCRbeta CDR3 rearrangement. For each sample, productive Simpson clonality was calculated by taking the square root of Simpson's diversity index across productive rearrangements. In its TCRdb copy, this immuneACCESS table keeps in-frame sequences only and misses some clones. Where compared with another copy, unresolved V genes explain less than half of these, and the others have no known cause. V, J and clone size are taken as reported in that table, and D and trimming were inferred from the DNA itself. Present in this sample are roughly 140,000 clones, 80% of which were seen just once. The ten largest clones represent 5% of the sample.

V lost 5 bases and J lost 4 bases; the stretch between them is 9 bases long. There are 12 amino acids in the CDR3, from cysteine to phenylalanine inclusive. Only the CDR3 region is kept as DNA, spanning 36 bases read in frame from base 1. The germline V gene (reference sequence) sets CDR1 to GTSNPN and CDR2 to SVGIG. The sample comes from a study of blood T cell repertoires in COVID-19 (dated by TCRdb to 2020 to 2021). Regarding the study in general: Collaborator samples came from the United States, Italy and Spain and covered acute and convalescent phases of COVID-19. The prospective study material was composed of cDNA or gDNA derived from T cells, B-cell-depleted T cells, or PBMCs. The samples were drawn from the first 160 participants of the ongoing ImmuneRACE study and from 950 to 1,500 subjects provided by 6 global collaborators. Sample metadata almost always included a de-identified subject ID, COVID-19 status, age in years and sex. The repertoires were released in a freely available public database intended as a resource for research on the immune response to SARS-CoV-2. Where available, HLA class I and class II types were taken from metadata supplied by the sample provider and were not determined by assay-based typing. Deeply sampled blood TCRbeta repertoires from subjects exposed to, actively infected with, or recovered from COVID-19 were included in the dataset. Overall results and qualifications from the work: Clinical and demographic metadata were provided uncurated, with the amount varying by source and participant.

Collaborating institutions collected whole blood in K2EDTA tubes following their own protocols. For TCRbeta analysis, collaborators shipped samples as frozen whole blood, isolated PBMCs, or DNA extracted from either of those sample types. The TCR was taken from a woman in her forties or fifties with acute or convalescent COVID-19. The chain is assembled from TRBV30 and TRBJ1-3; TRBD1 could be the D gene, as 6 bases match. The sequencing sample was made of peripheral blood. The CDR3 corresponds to CAWRTAGNTIYF. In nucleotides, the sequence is TGTGCCTGGCGGACAGCGGGAAACACCATATATTTT.